Following are 15 T cell receptor beta chains from one sample sequenced in a study of blood T cells in healthy people across ages. Primers used in a second PCR of roughly 7 to 12 cycles were a sample-barcoded 5' primer and a J-beta primer mix. MiXCR, run by TCRdb on the 5' RACE reads, gives a single entry per CDR3 protein. The repertoire includes 850,000 to 1,000,000 distinct CDR3 sequences, 45% to 60% of them detected once, and over 20% sits in the top ten. Material for sequencing was blood. The origin of the receptors is a woman between 55 and 75 years old in good health.

Concerning this clonotype: Germline is not matched at one junction end, which may reflect a read error. The chain is built from TRBV29-1 and TRBJ2-3; D gene uncertain. This CDR3 spans 12 amino acids. The germline V gene has CDR1 SQVTM and CDR2 ANQGSEA. The CDR3 DNA sequence: TGCATCGTTGACGGCAGCACAGATACGCAGTATTTT. Protein: CIVDGSTDTQYF.

The rearrangement uses TRBV3-1 and TRBJ2-1; D is possibly TRBD2 (6 bases). This CDR3 contains 15 residues. Trimming removed 1 base from V and 9 bases from J, with 16 bases in between. Germline V gives CDR1 LGHDT, CDR2 YNNKEL (reference sequence). The CDR3 DNA follows: TGTGCCAGCAGCCAAGGAGACGGGGGAGGCGTTGAGCAGTTCTTC. Protein sequence: CASSQGDGGGVEQFF.

The chain couples TRBV20-1 to TRBJ2-2; perhaps D is TRBD1 or TRBD2 (5 bases each). This CDR3 contains 14 residues. Looked up from germline, CDR1 is DFQATT and CDR2 is SNEGSKA (reference sequence). V dropped 0 bases and J dropped 6 bases, with 11 bases sitting between them. DNA for the CDR3: TGCAGTGCTAGAGATCCGGTGGGGGCCGGGGAGCTGTTTTTT. Translation gives CSARDPVGAGELFF.

The chain uses TRBV25-1 and TRBJ2-7, with 8 bases fitting TRBD2. Germline V gene sequence: CDR1 MGHDK, CDR2 SYGVNS. The CDR3 totals 15 residues. The ends lost 2 bases at V and 6 bases at J; junction bases unmatched: 9. The CDR3 bases are TGTGCCAGCAGTGAACCCGGGCGGGGGGCGTCCGAGCAGTACTTC. The encoded protein is CASSEPGRGASEQYF.

In its sample, this clonotype was seen a few times. The chain joins TRBV7-3 to TRBJ2-1, with D perhaps matching TRBD2 (6 bases). The CDR3 length is 16 residues. V was cut by 2 bases and J by 4 bases, with 15 bases left in between. Per the germline V gene, CDR1 is SGHTA and CDR2 is FQGTGA. As DNA, the CDR3 is TGTGCCAGCAGCTTAGATCGGGGGAGAGGTTACAATGAGCAGTTCTTC. As protein: CASSLDRGRGYNEQFF.

The V call is TRBV4-1, the J call TRBJ2-5, with a possible D match to TRBD2 (6 bases). The DNA end lines up better with TRBJ2-7; the J call may be wrong. The germline V gene has CDR1 MGHRA and CDR2 YSYEKL. This CDR3 region has 17 residues. CDR3 bases: TGCGCCAGCAGCCAAGATCTCTCATCTGTTACTAGCCGCGAGCAGTACTTC. It encodes CASSQDLSSVTSREQYF.

The chain uses TRBV7-2 and TRBJ2-3; D is uncertain. Germline V gene lookup returns CDR1 SGHTA and CDR2 FQGNSA. Trimming took 8 bases from V and 6 from J, leaving 12 bases between them. This CDR3 comprises 12 residues. In DNA form, the CDR3 reads TGTGCCAGCGAGCAGGTTTCGGATACGCAGTATTTT. Translation: CASEQVSDTQYF.

The rearrangement joins TRBV5-1 to TRBJ2-5, with D unclear. Judging by the DNA end, TRBJ2-7 fits better; the J call may be wrong. The CDR3 extends over 15 amino acids. Germline CDR1 is SGHRS and CDR2 is YFSETQ. The CDR3 DNA reads TGCGCCAGCAGCTTGGGTGGCAGCCCTACCTACGAGCAGTACTTC. This gives the protein CASSLGGSPTYEQYF.

V is TRBV10-3 and J is TRBJ2-3; D not resolved. V lost 5 bases to trimming and J lost 4 bases, with 7 bases between them. Germline loops: CDR1 ENHRY, CDR2 SYGVKD. This CDR3 is built from 12 residues. This CDR3 reads CAISQQADTQYF. The DNA for the CDR3 is TGTGCCATCAGTCAACAAGCAGATACGCAGTATTTT.

This chain connects TRBV20-1 to TRBJ2-3, with D possibly matching TRBD1 (6 bases). CDR1 is DFQATT, CDR2 SNEGSKA, per germline (reference sequence). There are 14 residues in the CDR3. The V end lost 4 bases, the J end lost 0 bases, and 11 bases lay between the germline ends. This chain's CDR3 is CSAMGHFSTDTQYF. In DNA, the CDR3 is TGCAGTGCTATGGGACATTTTAGCACAGATACGCAGTATTTT.

This clonotype was found many times. This chain uses TRBV29-1 with TRBJ2-3; TRBD1 aligns across 11 bases. Unmatched junction bases numbered 6, after V lost 8 bases and J lost 2 bases. CDR3 length: 14 residues. Germline V gene data show CDR1 as SQVTM and CDR2 as ANQGSEA. Here the CDR3 reads CSYQDRGHTDTQYF. Here the CDR3 DNA reads TGCAGCTACCAGGACAGGGGGCACACAGATACGCAGTATTTT.

This chain uses TRBV7-9 with TRBJ2-5; D uncertain. The DNA end is a closer match to TRBJ2-7, so the J assignment may be wrong. The length of the CDR3 is 14 residues. Germline assignment: CDR1 SEHNR and CDR2 FQNEAQ (reference sequence). CDR3 in amino acids: CASSFAGLAYEQYF. CDR3 in DNA: TGTGCCAGCAGCTTCGCCGGCCTAGCCTACGAGCAGTACTTC.

This clonotype was seen a few times. The chain carries TRBV29-1 and TRBJ1-5; D is possibly TRBD1 (6 bases). CDR1 is SQVTM and CDR2 is ANQGSEA in the germline V gene. The V gene lost 1 base and the J gene lost 4 bases, with 8 bases spanning the gap. The CDR3 extends over 13 amino acids. The CDR3 region is CSVEGTANQPQHF. CDR3 in DNA: TGCAGCGTTGAAGGGACAGCAAATCAGCCCCAGCATTTT.

The chain carries TRBV24-1 and TRBJ2-7; D unclear. The J call is doubtful: the DNA matches TRBJ2-5 better. This CDR3 contains 11 residues. The V gene's germline CDR1 is KGHDR and CDR2 SFDVKD. The CDR3 reads CATSDLGTQYF. The CDR3 coding sequence is TGTGCCACCAGTGATTTGGGGACCCAGTACTTC.

This clonotype showed up just a few times. V usage is TRBV4-1 and J usage is TRBJ2-4; 11 bases match TRBD2. The DNA end favors TRBJ2-7, so the J call may be wrong. Germline assignment: CDR1 MGHRA and CDR2 YSYEKL. The CDR3 length is 16 residues. Here the CDR3 DNA reads TGCGCCAGCAGCCAAGGGAAACTAGCGGGAGTGTACGAGCAGTACTTC. Amino acid sequence: CASSQGKLAGVYEQYF.